The subject of this entry is one T cell receptor beta chain. What it binds is unknown. Healthy bone marrow donors made up the donors. The entry originates in a study of cytomegalovirus exposure and HLA in healthy donors. Whole-study findings and limits: Clonal expansion, a later analysis showed, was greater in HLA-associated TCR beta chains than in equally common others. A link between a missense DCLRE1C variant and TCR beta V- and J-gene trimming emerged from a later analysis. The classifier reportedly diagnosed cytomegalovirus status with high specificity and sensitivity.

V dropped 0 bases and J dropped 0; count of bases not matched to a gene: 2. From germline, CDR1 is SGDLS and CDR2 YYNGEE. The CDR3 is 16 residues long. The PCR had 60 Vbeta and 13 Jbeta primers. Assay used: immunoSEQ multiplex PCR; TCRdb lists only in-frame clones, some missing. The sample includes some 130,000 clones, about 63% of them seen just once. This receptor was obtained from a man aged 25-40 years in good health and CMV-seropositive. This chain uses TRBV9 with TRBJ2-2; 7 bases agree with TRBD2. The sequenced sample was PBMCs. This chain's CDR3 is CASSVAGGSNTGELFF. CDR3 in DNA: TGTGCCAGCAGCGTAGCGGGGGGATCGAACACCGGGGAGCTGTTTTTT.